This is a list of T cell receptor beta chains from one sample in a study of cytomegalovirus exposure and HLA in healthy donors. Produced via immunoSEQ multiplex PCR; TCRdb's table is partial and in-frame only. The sample gives hundreds of thousands of clones, approximately 87% of which show up once; roughly 5.4% is in the top ten. The specimen sequenced was PBMCs. These receptors were obtained from a woman in her late teens or twenties in good health and CMV-seronegative. CDR3s include the opening cysteine and the closing phenylalanine or tryptophan. The D gene is left open where the match is weak. A row's size may be missing; if present it is once, few, many or a size class.

CASSLVATRETQYF	TGCGCCAGCAGCTTGGTTGCGACTAGGGAGACCCAGTACTTC	-	-	TRBV5-1	TRBJ2-5
CASGHTTSGRAGGELFF	TGCGCCAGCGGCCATACAACTAGCGGGAGGGCCGGCGGGGAGCTGTTTTTT	TRBD2	-	TRBV5-1	TRBJ2-2
CASSQNRGGETQYF	TGCGCCAGCAGCCAAAACAGGGGAGGGGAGACCCAGTACTTC	-	once	TRBV4-1	TRBJ2-5
CSVDADTQYF	TGCAGCGTTGACGCGGATACGCAGTATTTT	-	-	TRBV29-1	TRBJ2-3
CASSHRYGYTF	TGTGCCAGCAGTCACCGTTATGGCTACACCTTC	-	few	TRBV28	TRBJ1-2
CASSFSRTGLIRRTDTQYF	TGTGCCAGCAGTTTTTCCCGGACAGGGTTAATACGGCGCACAGATACGCAGTATTTT	TRBD1	-	TRBV27	TRBJ2-3
CASSRDRGLDTEAFF	TGTGCCAGCAGCCGAGACAGGGGGCTAGACACTGAAGCTTTCTTT	TRBD1	-	TRBV27	TRBJ1-1
CASSPGLVGGYTF	TGTGCCAGCAGTCCGGGGCTAGTAGGTGGCTACACCTTC	-	-	TRBV6-5	TRBJ1-2
CASSGIWTNQETQYF	TGTGCCAGCAGTGGGATATGGACTAACCAAGAGACCCAGTACTTC	-	-	TRBV6-1	TRBJ2-5
CASSFTGGYGYTF	TGTGCCAGCAGCTTTACAGGGGGCTATGGCTACACCTTC	TRBD1	few	TRBV7-3	TRBJ1-2
CASGTGQGRGYTF	TGTGCCAGCGGAACCGGACAGGGTAGGGGCTACACCTTC	TRBD1	-	TRBV2	TRBJ1-2
CAWSVEGANYGYTF	TGTGCCTGGAGTGTGGAGGGGGCAAACTATGGCTACACCTTC	TRBD1	medium-sized	TRBV30	TRBJ1-2
CSVEEGTEAFF	TGCAGCGTGGAAGAGGGGACTGAAGCTTTCTTT	-	-	TRBV29-1	TRBJ1-1
CASSSGQGTDTQYF	TGTGCCAGCAGTTCCGGACAGGGCACAGATACGCAGTATTTT	TRBD1	once	TRBV6-4	TRBJ2-3
CASSKGGPLGGEQYF	TGTGCCAGCAGCAAAGGGGGCCCGTTAGGGGGAGAGCAGTACTTC	-	-	TRBV21-1	TRBJ2-7
CAWSSPPTAMTTDTQYF	TGTGCCTGGAGTTCCCCTCCGACAGCTATGACCACAGATACGCAGTATTTT	-	once	TRBV30	TRBJ2-3
CASAGGLYDTGELFF	TGCGCCAGCGCGGGGGGGTTATATGACACCGGGGAGCTGTTTTTT	TRBD2	-	TRBV4-1	TRBJ2-2
CASSSAGTGDEQYF	TGTGCCAGCAGCTCTGCCGGGACAGGGGACGAGCAGTACTTC	TRBD1	-	TRBV7-6	TRBJ2-7
CASSYSTGAESYGYTF	TGTGCCAGCAGTTACTCAACAGGGGCAGAAAGCTATGGCTACACCTTC	TRBD1	once	TRBV6-5	TRBJ1-2
CASSYTPDGEQGYTF	TGTGCCAGCAGTTATACTCCGGACGGGGAACAGGGCTACACCTTC	-	-	TRBV2	TRBJ1-2
CAWMTATSGGLGEQFF	TGTGCCTGGATGACCGCCACTAGCGGGGGTTTGGGTGAGCAGTTCTTC	TRBD2	-	TRBV30	TRBJ2-1
CASSVAGRRQETQYF	TGTGCCAGCAGCGTGGCGGGACGCCGGCAAGAGACCCAGTACTTC	-	-	TRBV9	TRBJ2-5
CASSEIAGVVDEQFF	TGTGCCAGCAGTGAAATAGCGGGAGTGGTTGATGAGCAGTTCTTC	TRBD2	-	TRBV2	TRBJ2-1
CASSVGGGGSYEQYF	TGTGCCAGCAGCGTAGGTGGAGGGGGATCCTACGAGCAGTACTTC	-	-	TRBV9	TRBJ2-7
CASSEIPDRGRREQYF	TGTGCCAGCAGTGAAATCCCGGACAGGGGGCGGCGGGAGCAGTACTTC	TRBD1	-	TRBV6-1	TRBJ2-7
CASSPPRLAGKDEQFF	TGTGCCAGCAGCCCGCCCCGACTAGCGGGAAAGGATGAGCAGTTCTTC	TRBD2	-	TRBV28	TRBJ2-1
CSVGQRLAGIDTQYF	TGCAGCGTTGGTCAGCGACTAGCGGGAATTGATACGCAGTATTTT	TRBD2	-	TRBV29-1	TRBJ2-3
CASSPRQRYEQYF	TGTGCCAGCAGCCCCAGACAGCGCTACGAGCAGTACTTC	-	-	TRBV5-6	TRBJ2-7
CAIRKAGGEDQPQHF	TGTGCCATCAGGAAGGCCGGGGGTGAGGATCAGCCCCAGCATTTT	-	few	TRBV10-3	TRBJ1-5
CASSQMMWAGEVNEQFF	TGTGCCAGCAGCCAAATGATGTGGGCGGGAGAAGTAAATGAGCAGTTCTTC	TRBD2	-	TRBV28	TRBJ2-1
CASSLYAVVGTGELFF	TGTGCCAGCAGCTTGTACGCCGTGGTGGGCACCGGGGAGCTGTTTTTT	-	-	TRBV5-6	TRBJ2-2
CASSRGSNYGYTF	TGTGCCAGCAGCAGGGGATCCAATTATGGCTACACCTTC	-	-	TRBV6-5	TRBJ1-2
CASSERTKETQYF	TGTGCCAGCAGTGAACGCACTAAAGAGACCCAGTACTTC	-	-	TRBV2	TRBJ2-5
CASSYGGTTNYGYTF	TGTGCCAGCAGTTACGGCGGGACAACTAACTATGGCTACACCTTC	-	-	TRBV6-5	TRBJ1-2
CASSRYDRDNEQFF	TGTGCCAGCAGTCGATACGACAGGGACAATGAGCAGTTCTTC	TRBD1	-	TRBV6-6	TRBJ2-1
CASSSRDTEGKETQYF	TGTGCCAGCAGCTCGCGGGACACCGAGGGAAAAGAGACCCAGTACTTC	-	-	TRBV11-2	TRBJ2-5
CASSSHPGQGKNNSPLHF	TGTGCCAGCAGCTCCCACCCGGGACAGGGGAAAAATAATTCACCCCTCCACTTT	TRBD1	-	TRBV13	TRBJ1-6
CASSYSDRDYEQYF	TGTGCCAGCAGTTACTCGGACAGGGACTACGAGCAGTACTTC	TRBD1	-	TRBV6-5	TRBJ2-7
CAWAGTGPYNEQFF	TGTGCCTGGGCGGGGACAGGGCCATACAATGAGCAGTTCTTC	TRBD1	-	TRBV30	TRBJ2-1
CAWSVGTGVVGETQYF	TGTGCCTGGAGTGTAGGAACAGGGGTTGTTGGGGAGACCCAGTACTTC	TRBD1	-	TRBV30	TRBJ2-5